The 22 T cell receptor beta chains given below trace back to one sample, sequenced in a study of blood T cells in healthy people across ages. Next came a second PCR, run for roughly 7 to 12 cycles, which used a sample-barcoded 5' primer along with a J-beta primer mix. TCRdb fed the 5' RACE reads into MiXCR, producing one record per CDR3 protein. The sample lists 450,000 to 650,000 distinct CDR3 sequences; 24% were seen once. These same data were also listed under a study on T cells of mothers and their children.

The sample comprised blood. The source is a boy younger than 18 in good health.

This clonotype was observed a handful of times. This chain connects TRBV5-1 to TRBJ2-2; D gene ambiguous. The CDR3 runs 14 residues. The germline V gene has CDR1 SGHRS and CDR2 YFSETQ. The germline V and J ends were trimmed by 0 bases and 3 bases, with 6 bases remaining between them. The CDR3 nucleotides read TGCGCCAGCAGCTTGGGCAGTTACACCGGGGAGCTGTTTTTT. This gives the protein CASSLGSYTGELFF.

Ten or more counts support this clonotype. The CDR3 DNA reads TGTGCCATCAGTGAGATCGACCGACACATTAACTATGGCTACACCTTC. Its translation: CAISEIDRHINYGYTF. The chain combines TRBV10-3 with TRBJ1-2; D remains unclear. The CDR3 covers 16 residues. V dropped 2 bases and J dropped 1 base, with 14 bases sitting between them. Germline lookup yields CDR1 ENHRY and CDR2 SYGVKD.

The V gene is TRBV6-2 or TRBV6-3, the J gene TRBJ2-1, with TRBD1 identical over 11 bases. Trimming cost V 10 bases and J 0 bases; bases outside gene matches: 5. This CDR3 contains 15 residues. Germline V CDR1 and CDR2: MNHEY, SVGEGT. Here the CDR3 reads CATLGTGGSYNEQFF. The CDR3 DNA sequence: TGTGCCACCCTTGGGACAGGGGGCTCCTACAATGAGCAGTTCTTC.

This clonotype turned up a few times. This chain links TRBV15 with TRBJ2-7; D is unresolved. CDR3 length equals 13 residues. Trimming took off 0 bases at V and 3 bases at J, with 6 bases between the two ends. Looked up from germline, CDR1 is LNHNV and CDR2 is YYDKDF (reference sequence). The CDR3 protein is CATSRDYGYEQYF. CDR3 nucleotides: TGTGCCACCAGCAGAGATTACGGCTACGAGCAGTACTTC.

This clonotype turned up a few times. The chain carries TRBV3-1 and TRBJ2-3; TRBD2 agrees at 7 bases. Trimming at V came to 4 bases and at J to 2 bases, leaving 9 bases not matched to a gene. Germline V lookup: CDR1 LGHDT, CDR2 YNNKEL (reference sequence). CDR3 length: 16 residues. This CDR3 is CASSPIGGGNTDTQYF. Written as DNA, the CDR3 is TGTGCCAGCAGCCCCATTGGGGGGGGGAACACAGATACGCAGTATTTT.

The chain uses TRBV6-2 or TRBV6-3 and TRBJ2-5; D is perhaps TRBD2 (5 bases). Germline loops: CDR1 MNHEY, CDR2 SVGEGT. V was cut by 5 bases and J by 2 bases, with 21 bases left in between. CDR3 length equals 17 residues. The CDR3 DNA follows: TGTGCCAGCAGTAAGGGTTTACGTACAGACTATCAAGAGACCCAGTACTTC. It specifies CASSKGLRTDYQETQYF.

This clonotype has a count of ten or more. V and J are TRBV20-1 and TRBJ1-5, with 9 bases identical to TRBD1. The trim removed 2 bases at V and 7 bases at J, leaving 9 bases unmatched. This CDR3 contains 15 residues. The germline gives CDR1 DFQATT, CDR2 SNEGSKA (reference sequence). CDR3: CSARPGQGSSQPQHF. In DNA, the CDR3 is TGCAGTGCTAGACCGGGACAGGGATCAAGCCAGCCCCAGCATTTT.

As regards this clonotype: Germline is not matched at one junction end, which may reflect a read error. The rearrangement uses TRBV28 and TRBJ2-5; D gene uncertain. The J call is doubtful: the DNA matches TRBJ2-7 better. Germline-derived CDR1 and CDR2 are MDHEN and SYDVKM. This CDR3 has 15 residues. In DNA form, the CDR3 reads TGTGCCGGCAGTTCCAAGACGGGCGGAGTTGACGAGCAGTACTTC. As protein: CAGSSKTGGVDEQYF.

The V and J genes are TRBV5-1 and TRBJ2-4, with 7 nucleotides matching TRBD1. J lost 3 bases, V lost 2 bases, and 2 bases had no gene match. The CDR3 sequence is 14 residues long. Germline V gene lookup returns CDR1 SGHRS and CDR2 YFSETQ. The CDR3 DNA is TGCGCCAGCAGCTTTTCAGGGGGCAAAAACATTCAGTACTTC. Its protein is CASSFSGGKNIQYF.

This clonotype was seen more than once but under ten times. The chain couples TRBV7-9 to TRBJ1-3, with D hard to call. The CDR3 is 15 residues long. Trimming removed 4 bases from V and 2 bases from J, with 12 bases in between. Germline V gives CDR1 SEHNR, CDR2 FQNEAQ (reference sequence). This CDR3 reads CASSSSYGAGNTIYF. The DNA for the CDR3 is TGTGCCAGCAGCTCTTCCTATGGGGCTGGAAACACCATATATTTT.

This clonotype has at least ten counts. The rearrangement joins TRBV12-3 or TRBV12-4 to TRBJ1-4, with D unresolved. The CDR3 spans 13 residues. V shed 10 bases and J shed 3 bases, with 12 bases lying between them. The DNA for the CDR3 is TGTGCCACTTCGACACACCCTAATGAAAAACTGTTTTTT. It codes for CATSTHPNEKLFF.

This clonotype turned up a few times. The chain carries TRBV12-3 or TRBV12-4 and TRBJ2-5; D not resolved. Near its end, the DNA agrees better with TRBJ2-7, so the J call may be wrong. This CDR3 spans 12 amino acids. This CDR3 is CASSFEVGEQYF. CDR3 coding DNA: TGTGCCAGCAGTTTTGAGGTAGGCGAGCAGTACTTC.

This clonotype appeared a few times. The CDR3 DNA is TGTGCCATCAGTGAGTCTGCGGGGGGGCCGGGAGATACGCAGTATTTT. This encodes CAISESAGGPGDTQYF. This chain joins TRBV10-3 and TRBJ2-3; 9 bases line up with TRBD2. CDR3 length equals 16 residues. J was trimmed by 5 bases and V by 0 bases; bases with no gene match: 6. In germline, CDR1 is ENHRY, CDR2 SYGVKD.

With regard to this clonotype: This is likely a read error, given that the CDR3 carries no conserved phenylalanine or tryptophan at its end. This chain uses TRBV7-2 with TRBJ2-5; D not resolved. Germline CDR1 is SGHTA and CDR2 is FQGNSA. This CDR3 spans 14 amino acids. V dropped 4 bases and J dropped 5 bases, with 14 bases sitting between them. DNA of the CDR3: TGTGCCAGCAGCTCAAACCGTCAGAAGGAGACCCAGTACCTC. Translating gives CASSSNRQKETQYL.

V gene TRBV6-1 combines with J gene TRBJ1-4, with TRBD1 matching 8 bases. This CDR3 has 14 residues. CDR1 and CDR2 (germline): MNHNS, SASEGT. V trimming: 4 bases; J trimming: 8 bases; junction bases outside the gene matches: 6. The CDR3 here is CASSGTGGVEKLFF. The DNA of the CDR3 is TGTGCCAGCAGTGGCACAGGGGGAGTCGAAAAACTGTTTTTT.

This chain links TRBV6-5 with TRBJ2-3, with 10 bases identical to TRBD1. The V gene end was trimmed by 4 bases and the J gene end by 4 bases; junction bases not matched to a gene: 11. The germline CDR1 and CDR2 sequences are MNHEY and SVGAGI. This CDR3 is built from 17 residues. The chain's CDR3 is CASSSNTGTGVPDTQYF. The DNA for the CDR3 is TGTGCCAGCAGTTCGAATACCGGGACAGGGGTGCCAGATACGCAGTATTTT.

There are a few counts of this clonotype. For the CDR3, the DNA is TGCAGCGTTGAACTCCCGAGACCGGGTCCTCATATCAGAAACACCATATATTTT. It translates to CSVELPRPGPHIRNTIYF. The V gene is TRBV29-1, the J gene TRBJ1-3; D unclear. The CDR3 spans 18 residues. CDR1 is SQVTM and CDR2 is ANQGSEA in the germline V gene. V shed 2 bases and J shed 5 bases, with 25 bases lying between them. Filled out from reference TRBV29-1 and TRBJ1-3, the complete variable domain reads SAVISQKPSRDICQRGTSLTIQCQVDSQVTMMFWYRQQPGQSLTLIATANQGSEATYESGFVIDKFPISRPNLTFSTLTVSNMSPEDSSIYLCSVELPRPGPHIRNTIYFGEGSWLTVV.

This clonotype occurred a few times. J is TRBJ2-3 and V is TRBV7-2; D is ambiguous. The CDR3 spans 15 residues. The germline V and J ends were trimmed by 1 base and 2 bases, with 10 bases remaining between them. Germline V gene data show CDR1 as SGHTA and CDR2 as FQGNSA. The DNA for the CDR3 is TGTGCCAGCAGCTTAGTGGGGTCCGACACAGATACGCAGTATTTT. Its protein product is CASSLVGSDTDTQYF.

This chain links TRBV7-2 with TRBJ2-3; a weak D match, TRBD2 (6 bases). This CDR3 is 18 amino acids long. Germline V gene data show CDR1 as SGHTA and CDR2 as FQGNSA. The V end lost 5 bases, the J end lost 2 bases, and 23 bases lay between the germline ends. The CDR3 loop is CASSAGLYPGTNTDTQYF. For the CDR3, the DNA is TGTGCCAGCAGCGCCGGACTATACCCTGGAACTAACACAGATACGCAGTATTTT.

The CDR3 protein is CASSSQGADGYTF. The CDR3 bases are TGTGCCAGCAGTTCTCAGGGGGCAGATGGCTACACCTTC. This rearrangement joins TRBV6-6 to TRBJ1-2; 8 bases align to TRBD1. The germline V gene encodes CDR1 MNHNY and CDR2 SVGAGI (reference sequence). The V gene end was trimmed by 4 bases and the J gene end by 6 bases; junction bases not matched to a gene: 4. This CDR3 comprises 13 residues.

The chain couples TRBV6-1 to TRBJ2-7; 7 bases line up with TRBD1. The CDR3 spans 15 residues. The V and J ends lost 4 bases and 3 bases, in that order; junction bases with no gene match: 9. Looked up from germline, CDR1 is MNHNS and CDR2 is SASEGT. Here the CDR3 DNA reads TGTGCCAGCAGTGCCCTCGGGACAGTCCTCTACGAGCAGTACTTC. This translates into CASSALGTVLYEQYF.

This clonotype was recorded a few times. The V and J genes are TRBV19 and TRBJ2-5; D possibly corresponds to TRBD2 (5 bases). The germline CDR1 and CDR2 sequences are LNHDA and SQIVND (reference sequence). V was clipped by 6 bases and J by 2 bases, with 19 bases between them. There are 16 residues in the CDR3. The CDR3 here is CASRKRAGRGQETQYF. The CDR3 DNA reads as TGTGCCAGTAGGAAAAGAGCAGGCCGAGGGCAAGAGACCCAGTACTTC.